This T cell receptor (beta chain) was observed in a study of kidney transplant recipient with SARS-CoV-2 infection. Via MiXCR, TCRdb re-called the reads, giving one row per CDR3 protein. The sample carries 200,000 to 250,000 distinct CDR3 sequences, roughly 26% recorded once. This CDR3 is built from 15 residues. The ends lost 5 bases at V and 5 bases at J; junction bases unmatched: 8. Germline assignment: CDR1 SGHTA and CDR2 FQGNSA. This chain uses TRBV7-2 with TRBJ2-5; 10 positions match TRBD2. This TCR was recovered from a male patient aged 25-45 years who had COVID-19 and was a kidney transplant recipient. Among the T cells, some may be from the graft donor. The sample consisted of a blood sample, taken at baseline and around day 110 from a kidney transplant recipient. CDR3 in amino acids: CASSQPLAGVETQYF. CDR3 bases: TGTGCCAGCAGCCAGCCTCTAGCGGGAGTGGAGACCCAGTACTTC.